This T cell receptor beta chain was documented in a study of shared clonotypes between healthy human individuals. Genomic DNA belonging to each subset was distributed in equal measure over several immunoSEQ plates. Libraries were prepared by immunoSEQ multiplex PCR; TCRdb keeps only in-frame clonotypes and omits some of them. Among about 2.4 million clones listed, more than 90% were seen once. In the CD4+ fraction, cells were divided into CD45RA+ naive and CD45RA-negative memory subsets. V shed 0 bases and J shed 0 bases, with 9 bases lying between them. The CDR3 is 15 amino acids. Germline assignment: CDR1 SGHRS and CDR2 YFSETQ.

Sequencing was performed on naive CD4+ T cells sorted from blood. Subset of the sample: CD45RA+ positively selected. The V and J genes are TRBV5-1 and TRBJ2-5, with D perhaps TRBD1 (5 bases). The TCR originated in a man between 18 and 35 years old in good health. The CDR3: CASSLAGNYQETQYF. The CDR3 bases are TGCGCCAGCAGCTTGGCAGGGAACTACCAAGAGACCCAGTACTTC.